This entry lists 22 T cell receptor beta chains sequenced from one sample in a study of response to subunit inactivated influenza vaccine. TCRdb fed the RT-PCR reads into MiXCR, producing one record per CDR3 protein. The sample lists hundreds of thousands of distinct CDR3 sequences, approximately 14% occurring once. The sample here was PBMCs from blood, taken roughly 12 days after vaccination. These receptors were taken from a man aged 45-60 years who received an inactivated influenza vaccine.

The chain employs TRBV7-8 and TRBJ1-5; 11 bases are a match to TRBD1. The V segment lost 5 bases and the J segment 7 bases; nucleotides outside the gene matches: 7. The CDR3 is 15 amino acids. The germline V gene encodes CDR1 SGHVS and CDR2 FQNEAQ. CDR3 sequence (DNA): TGTGCCAGCAGCAAAGGACAGGGGGCTAGGCAGCCCCAGCATTTT. Its translation: CASSKGQGARQPQHF. The complete variable domain, with remaining parts taken from reference TRBV7-8 and TRBJ1-5, reads GAGVSQSPRYKVAKRGQDVALRCDPISGHVSLFWYQQALGQGPEFLTYFQNEAQLDKSGLPSDRFFAERPEGSVSTLKIQRTQQEDSAVYLCASSKGQGARQPQHFGDGTRLSIL.

The chain uses TRBV30 and TRBJ2-1; TRBD2 matches 10 bases. CDR1 GTSNPN and CDR2 SVGIG come from the germline V gene (reference sequence). The J segment lost 4 bases and the V segment lost 0 bases, leaving 3 bases of the junction unmatched. The CDR3 covers 15 residues. The CDR3 DNA follows: TGTGCCTGGAGTGTAGGTAGCGGGGGGTACAATGAGCAGTTCTTC. Protein sequence: CAWSVGSGGYNEQFF.

This clonotype was detected many times. The CDR3 DNA reads as TGTGCCAGCAGCCCCGGACAGGAATCCTACGAGCAGTACTTC. It translates to CASSPGQESYEQYF. This chain connects TRBV7-6 to TRBJ2-7; 7 nucleotides agree with TRBD1. The length of the CDR3 is 14 residues. V was pared by 5 bases and J by 1 base, with 5 bases of the junction left unmatched. From germline, CDR1 is SGHVS and CDR2 FNYEAQ.

This clonotype was seen many times. The rearrangement links TRBV12-3 or TRBV12-4 to TRBJ1-1; 8 bases are shared with TRBD1. The CDR3 is 13 amino acids. The ends lost 6 bases at V and 4 bases at J; junction bases unmatched: 4. CDR3 nucleotide sequence: TGTGCCAGCAGGACAGGGGCGGGCACTGAAGCTTTCTTT. It yields the protein CASRTGAGTEAFF.

This clonotype was seen only a few times. This sequence joins TRBV6-5 and TRBJ2-1; a possible D gene is TRBD2 (5 bases). Deletions cut 0 bases from V and 10 bases from J, with 10 bases between. The CDR3 has 13 residues. From germline, CDR1 is MNHEY and CDR2 SVGAGI. The CDR3 nucleotides are TGTGCCAGCAGTTACTCACCTAGCAAGGAGCAGTTCTTC. Translating it yields CASSYSPSKEQFF.

This clonotype was detected ten times or more. The CDR3 spells CASSPLLATGELFF. As DNA, the CDR3 is TGTGCCAGCAGTCCCCTGTTGGCAACCGGGGAGCTGTTTTTT. The chain links TRBV28 to TRBJ2-2; D is ambiguous. Germline lookup yields CDR1 MDHEN and CDR2 SYDVKM. V lost 5 bases, J lost 5 bases, and 12 bases lay in between. The CDR3 loop spans 14 amino acids.

The chain uses TRBV27 and TRBJ2-7; 13 nucleotides match TRBD2. The V and J ends lost 5 bases and 7 bases, in that order; junction bases with no gene match: 17. Germline V gives CDR1 MNHEY, CDR2 SMNVEV (reference sequence). The CDR3 contains 18 residues. The CDR3 region is CASSLYPSTSGGALEQYF. The CDR3 nucleotides are TGTGCCAGCAGTCTCTACCCTTCCACTAGCGGGGGGGCCCTGGAGCAGTACTTC.

The chain is built from TRBV5-6 and TRBJ2-7; D is unclear. Germline loops: CDR1 SGHDT, CDR2 YYEEEE. The CDR3 runs to 15 residues. Trimming removed 1 base from V and 1 base from J, with 12 bases in between. The CDR3 here is CASSLLKETSYEQYF. In nucleotides, the CDR3 is TGTGCCAGCAGCTTGTTAAAGGAGACGTCCTACGAGCAGTACTTC.

The chain links TRBV10-3 to TRBJ2-1, with 7 bases identical to TRBD2. V shed 10 bases and J 0 bases; nucleotides not matched to a gene: 6. The CDR3 sequence is 14 residues long. Germline V gene data show CDR1 as ENHRY and CDR2 as SYGVKD. CDR3 sequence (DNA): TGTGCCACTACAGCGGGGCACTCCTACAATGAGCAGTTCTTC. As protein: CATTAGHSYNEQFF.

V usage is TRBV9 and J usage is TRBJ2-5; the D is unclear. CDR3 length equals 17 residues. The V end was cut by 0 bases, the J end by 0 bases, with 15 bases between. In germline, CDR1 is SGDLS, CDR2 YYNGEE. DNA for the CDR3: TGTGCCAGCAGCGTAGCTAGTAGCCTCTCGTACCAAGAGACCCAGTACTTC. Amino acids: CASSVASSLSYQETQYF.

J is TRBJ1-6 and V is TRBV7-6; possibly TRBD1 for D (5 bases). CDR3 length: 15 residues. CDR1 is SGHVS and CDR2 is FNYEAQ in the germline V gene. V gave up 1 base and J gave up 6 bases, with 10 bases separating them. The CDR3 sequence is CASSLGTMPNSPLHF. The CDR3 DNA sequence: TGTGCCAGCAGCTTAGGGACAATGCCTAATTCACCCCTCCACTTT.

This clonotype was picked up a small number of times. This chain uses TRBV19 with TRBJ2-2, with D unresolved. Germline values: CDR1 LNHDA, CDR2 SQIVND (reference sequence). The CDR3 length is 16 residues. V was cut by 9 bases and J by 0 bases, with 17 bases left in between. The CDR3 nucleotides are TGTGCCAGCCGTGGCCGCCGGGCCGCGAACACCGGGGAGCTGTTTTTT. Residues: CASRGRRAANTGELFF. Complete variable domain (other parts from reference TRBV19 and TRBJ2-2): DGGITQSPKYLFRKEGQNVTLSCEQNLNHDAMYWYRQDPGQGLRLIYYSQIVNDFQKGDIAEGYSVSREKKESFPLTVTSAQKNPTAFYLCASRGRRAANTGELFFGEGSRLTVL.

In this sample, this clonotype turned up a few times. The chain carries TRBV14 and TRBJ1-1; maybe TRBD1 (5 bases). CDR3 length: 17 amino acids. The germline V and J ends were trimmed by 4 bases and 6 bases, with 24 bases remaining between them. The germline gives CDR1 SGHDN, CDR2 FVKESK. The CDR3 spells CASSPNLGTSYNPEAFF. The CDR3 nucleotides are TGTGCCAGCAGCCCAAACCTTGGGACCTCCTATAACCCTGAAGCTTTCTTT.

This clonotype occurred a few times. The V call is TRBV5-1, the J call TRBJ2-5; 9 bases map to TRBD1. CDR3 length: 14 residues. The ends lost 4 bases at V and 3 bases at J; junction bases unmatched: 4. CDR1 SGHRS and CDR2 YFSETQ come from the germline V gene. CDR3 in DNA: TGCGCCAGCAGCACCGGACAGGGGAAAGAGACCCAGTACTTC. This codes for CASSTGQGKETQYF.

This rearrangement joins TRBV29-1 to TRBJ2-7; the D is unclear. CDR3 size: 13 residues. Germline V gene data show CDR1 as SQVTM and CDR2 as ANQGSEA. Trimming removed 7 bases at V and 2 bases at J, with 15 bases between. The CDR3 is CSAIWDSPYEQYF. DNA of the CDR3: TGCAGCGCAATTTGGGATTCCCCCTACGAGCAGTACTTC.

This clonotype was detected a few times. This rearrangement joins TRBV19 to TRBJ2-7, with D perhaps assigned TRBD1 or TRBD2 (5 bases each). The CDR3 totals 14 residues. V was pared by 5 bases and J by 2 bases, with 13 bases between. The germline gives CDR1 LNHDA, CDR2 SQIVND (reference sequence). The CDR3 bases are TGTGCCAGTAGTCTTCGGGACGGAACCTACGAGCAGTACTTC. Translated, it gives CASSLRDGTYEQYF.

This rearrangement joins TRBV11-2 to TRBJ2-7; 7 bases line up with TRBD1. Germline trimming cut 3 bases from V and 5 bases from J; bases unmatched to any gene: 7. The CDR3 sequence is 14 residues long. Germline V lookup: CDR1 SGHAT, CDR2 FQNNGV. CDR3 DNA: TGTGCCAGCAGCTTCGACAGGGCAAGGGACGAGCAGTACTTC. Protein product: CASSFDRARDEQYF.

This clonotype was observed many times. The chain carries TRBV20-1 and TRBJ2-7; 9 bases match TRBD2. Germline CDR1 is DFQATT and CDR2 is SNEGSKA (reference sequence). Trimming took 0 bases from V and 6 from J; bases not matched to a gene: 15. CDR3 length: 17 amino acids. The CDR3: CSARDILREGPRGEQYF. CDR3 bases: TGCAGTGCTAGAGATATTCTGCGGGAGGGCCCTCGTGGCGAGCAGTACTTC.

There are a few counts of this clonotype. The V gene is TRBV28, the J gene TRBJ2-2; no clear D gene. There are 14 residues in the CDR3. Germline lookup yields CDR1 MDHEN and CDR2 SYDVKM. With 5 bases removed from V and 2 bases from J, the gap between germline ends came to 9 bases. The CDR3 nucleotides are TGTGCCAGCAGTGGACCGGTAAACACCGGGGAGCTGTTTTTT. This encodes CASSGPVNTGELFF.

This clonotype occurred a few times. The V gene is TRBV12-3 or TRBV12-4, the J gene TRBJ2-1; tentative D call: TRBD2 (6 bases). V was trimmed by 3 bases and J by 7 bases, leaving 13 bases between them. There are 14 residues in the CDR3. The chain's CDR3 is CASSFPGEWNEQFF. The CDR3 coding sequence is TGTGCCAGCAGTTTCCCGGGGGAGTGGAATGAGCAGTTCTTC.

The chain is built from TRBV28 and TRBJ2-1; no clear D gene. Germline V CDR1 and CDR2: MDHEN, SYDVKM. The V and J ends lost 8 bases and 0 bases respectively, with 17 bases between them. This CDR3 is built from 16 residues. CDR3 DNA: TGTGCCAGCGAGACAAAGGCCCCCAACTCCTACAATGAGCAGTTCTTC. This encodes CASETKAPNSYNEQFF.

This clonotype occurred a few times. The chain joins TRBV6-1 to TRBJ1-3; D remains unclear. The germline gives CDR1 MNHNS, CDR2 SASEGT. Trimming stripped 10 bases from V and 4 bases from J, with 17 bases between. The CDR3 runs to 14 residues. CDR3 sequence: CATKPRTGGNTIYF. In nucleotides, the CDR3 is TGTGCCACCAAGCCCCGGACGGGGGGAAACACCATATATTTT.